Below are 25 T cell receptor beta chains sequenced from a single sample in a study of T cells in Graves' hyperthyroidism and ophthalmopathy. Authors of the study amplified TCR beta CDR3 regions from RNA transcripts. Researchers ran a first-round RT-PCR on the TCR CDR3 using the HTBI primer set. TCRdb reprocessed the multiplex PCR reads with MiXCR, giving one entry per CDR3 protein. The repertoire consists of 300,000 to 400,000 distinct CDR3 sequences, with about 14% occurring once and the leading ten covering 20%. Sequences were obtained from blood. Receptors were obtained from a woman aged 25 to 45 with Graves' ophthalmopathy.

This clonotype was recorded many times. The genes are TRBV28 and TRBJ2-2, with 8 bases identical to TRBD1. After removal of 2 bases from V and 7 bases from J, the junction contained 9 bases not matched to a gene. This CDR3 is 16 amino acids long. CDR1 and CDR2 (germline): MDHEN, SYDVKM. Here the CDR3 reads CASSLTGQGGVGELFF. The CDR3, as DNA: TGTGCCAGCAGTTTAACTGGACAGGGAGGCGTCGGGGAGCTGTTTTTT.

This clonotype occurred many times. This chain links TRBV2 with TRBJ1-6; possibly TRBD1 for D (6 bases). In germline, CDR1 is SNHLY, CDR2 FYNNEI. The CDR3 is made up of 14 amino acids. The V end was cut by 6 bases, the J end by 6 bases, with 12 bases between. The CDR3 region has the DNA TGTGCCAGCAGCCAAACAGGGTCTAATTCACCCCTCCACTTT. As protein: CASSQTGSNSPLHF.

This clonotype showed up just a few times. This chain joins TRBV28 and TRBJ2-1, with TRBD2 identical over 12 bases. From germline, CDR1 is MDHEN and CDR2 SYDVKM. The CDR3 has 12 amino acids. V dropped 7 bases and J dropped 14; count of bases not matched to a gene: 6. The CDR3 DNA reads as TGTGCCAGCACTAGCGGGGGGGCCGGGGAGTTCTTC. Translation gives CASTSGGAGEFF.

The sample holds many counts of this clonotype. The chain uses TRBV20-1 and TRBJ1-1; D remains unclear. The CDR3 consists of 11 residues. Germline V gene lookup returns CDR1 DFQATT and CDR2 SNEGSKA (reference sequence). V lost 3 bases and J 3 bases, leaving 5 bases between the germline ends. CDR3 loop: CSASSYTEAFF. CDR3 DNA: TGCAGTGCTAGTAGTTACACTGAAGCTTTCTTT.

The V and J genes are TRBV5-4 and TRBJ2-1; 14 bases fit TRBD2. The CDR3 totals 19 residues. Germline V gene sequence: CDR1 SGHNT, CDR2 YYREEE (reference sequence). Trimming cost V 4 bases and J 6 bases; bases outside gene matches: 15. The CDR3 sequence: CASSPPFGTSGGLINEQFF. CDR3 nucleotide sequence: TGTGCCAGCAGCCCGCCGTTCGGGACTAGCGGGGGATTAATCAATGAGCAGTTCTTC.

The genes are TRBV6-1 and TRBJ2-1; TRBD2 aligns across 10 bases. This CDR3 has 15 residues. Per germline, CDR1 MNHNS and CDR2 SASEGT. Losses at the gene ends were 5 bases for V and 8 bases for J; bases not matched to a gene: 9. This chain's CDR3 is CASSSERGGSDEQFF. CDR3 coding DNA: TGTGCCAGCAGTTCTGAGCGGGGGGGCTCGGATGAGCAGTTCTTC.

The chain joins TRBV29-1 to TRBJ1-1, with 7 nucleotides matching TRBD1. Germline CDR1 SQVTM, CDR2 ANQGSEA. This CDR3 contains 14 residues. Losses at the gene ends were 1 base for V and 0 bases for J; bases not matched to a gene: 2. The CDR3: CSVEGDSMNTEAFF. The CDR3 DNA reads as TGCAGCGTTGAAGGGGACAGCATGAACACTGAAGCTTTCTTT.

This clonotype was observed at least ten times. The chain carries TRBV11-2 and TRBJ2-5; D unclear. The ends were cut back, 5 bases at V and 5 bases at J, with 21 bases in the middle. Per germline, CDR1 SGHAT and CDR2 FQNNGV. CDR3 length equals 16 residues. Written as DNA, the CDR3 is TGTGCCAGCAGCCCACCCCTCAGGCCCAAAAGGGAGACCCAGTACTTC. It encodes CASSPPLRPKRETQYF.

This clonotype has at least ten counts. The V and J genes are TRBV11-2 and TRBJ2-5; TRBD2 aligns across 12 bases. This CDR3 is built from 16 residues. The germline V gene encodes CDR1 SGHAT and CDR2 FQNNGV. The junction had 5 bases not matched to a gene; V was cut back by 1 base and J by 5 bases. Written as DNA, the CDR3 is TGTGCCAGCAGCTTAGTTGGCGGGACTAGCGGGGAGACCCAGTACTTC. It encodes CASSLVGGTSGETQYF.

This clonotype showed up many times. The rearrangement joins TRBV20-1 to TRBJ2-3, with D perhaps matching TRBD1 or TRBD2 (5 bases each). This CDR3 contains 13 residues. Per the germline V gene, CDR1 is DFQATT and CDR2 is SNEGSKA (reference sequence). The germline V and J ends were trimmed by 0 bases and 5 bases, with 9 bases remaining between them. This CDR3 reads CSARDGAEDTQYF. The DNA of the CDR3 is TGCAGTGCTAGAGACGGGGCAGAAGATACGCAGTATTTT.

V and J are TRBV24-1 and TRBJ2-5, with TRBD2 as a possible D gene (5 bases). The CDR3 totals 15 residues. Germline V gene lookup returns CDR1 KGHDR and CDR2 SFDVKD. Trimming pared 3 bases from V and 1 base from J, leaving 11 bases between. For the CDR3, the DNA is TGTGCCACCAGTGATCTAGGACTTAGCCAAGAGACCCAGTACTTC. Translating gives CATSDLGLSQETQYF.

Only a few counts were recorded for this clonotype. The rearrangement links TRBV7-9 to TRBJ2-3; the D gene is possibly TRBD2 (6 bases). Trimming removed 5 bases at V and 1 base at J, with 16 bases between. There are 16 residues in the CDR3. Per germline, CDR1 SEHNR and CDR2 FQNEAQ (reference sequence). For the CDR3, the DNA is TGTGCCAGCAGCCACAAGCGGCGGGGACGCACAGATACGCAGTATTTT. It encodes CASSHKRRGRTDTQYF.

This clonotype was detected ten times or more. V usage is TRBV11-2 and J usage is TRBJ2-1; 11 bases map to TRBD2. Germline V gene data show CDR1 as SGHAT and CDR2 as FQNNGV. The V gene end was trimmed by 5 bases and the J gene end by 7 bases; junction bases not matched to a gene: 13. This CDR3 contains 17 residues. The CDR3 protein is CASSRTSSGGRLNEQFF. DNA of the CDR3: TGTGCCAGCAGCAGGACCTCTAGCGGGGGGCGGCTGAATGAGCAGTTCTTC.

This clonotype came up many times. This sequence joins TRBV7-8 and TRBJ2-5, with D unclear. V dropped 5 bases and J dropped 5 bases, with 3 bases sitting between them. From germline, CDR1 is SGHVS and CDR2 FQNEAQ. There are 10 residues in the CDR3. In DNA, the CDR3 is TGTGCCAGCAGCACGGAGACCCAGTACTTC. Amino acid sequence: CASSTETQYF. The variable domain in full, completed from reference TRBV7-8 and TRBJ2-5, reads GAGVSQSPRYKVAKRGQDVALRCDPISGHVSLFWYQQALGQGPEFLTYFQNEAQLDKSGLPSDRFFAERPEGSVSTLKIQRTQQEDSAVYLCASSTETQYFGPGTRLLVL.

This clonotype was seen at least ten times. The chain has TRBV12-3 or TRBV12-4 and TRBJ1-6; D may be TRBD1 (5 bases). With 6 bases removed from V and 7 bases from J, the gap between germline ends came to 16 bases. The CDR3 sequence is 15 residues long. CDR3 nucleotide sequence: TGTGCCAGCAGGCTCGCTAGGACAAACAATTCACCCCTCCACTTT. Protein: CASRLARTNNSPLHF.

This clonotype has only a few counts. The chain couples TRBV27 to TRBJ2-1, with TRBD2 matching 12 bases. CDR1 and CDR2 from the germline V gene are MNHEY and SMNVEV (reference sequence). The length of the CDR3 is 20 residues. The junction had 13 bases not matched to a gene; V was cut back by 4 bases and J by 0 bases. CDR3 in DNA: TGTGCCAGCAGTTCCCCGCCAACTAGCGGGGGGCTTAGCTCCTACAATGAGCAGTTCTTC. Translating gives CASSSPPTSGGLSSYNEQFF.

The chain recombines TRBV7-2 with TRBJ2-1; possibly TRBD1 for D (6 bases). Germline CDR1 is SGHTA and CDR2 is FQGNSA. The CDR3 runs 16 residues. V was pared by 6 bases and J by 0 bases, with 15 bases between. In nucleotides, the CDR3 is TGTGCCAGCAGTCCCGGACAGCCCTTCTCCTACAATGAGCAGTTCTTC. Its protein product is CASSPGQPFSYNEQFF.

This clonotype occurred many times. The chain has TRBV9 and TRBJ2-1; 11 positions match TRBD2. Per the germline V gene, CDR1 is SGDLS and CDR2 is YYNGEE. There are 15 residues in the CDR3. With V trimmed by 2 bases and J by 8 bases, 6 bases remained unmatched. CDR3 nucleotide sequence: TGTGCCAGCAGCGTGGCCGGGACTAGCGGAGATGAGCAGTTCTTC. Translation: CASSVAGTSGDEQFF. The full variable domain, completed using reference TRBV9 and TRBJ2-1, is DSGVTQTPKHLITATGQRVTLRCSPRSGDLSVYWYQQSLDQGLQFLIQYYNGEERAKGNILERFSAQQFPDLHSELNLSSLELGDSALYFCASSVAGTSGDEQFFGPGTRLTVL.

This clonotype has a count of ten or more. The V call is TRBV7-9, the J call TRBJ1-2, with unresolved D. The ends were cut back, 9 bases at V and 3 bases at J, with 26 bases in the middle. The CDR3 has 17 residues. Germline loops: CDR1 SEHNR, CDR2 FQNEAQ (reference sequence). The CDR3 DNA reads TGTGCCAGTGGTCTACCCTTGGGGTATCGTCTTGACTATGGCTACACCTTC. Amino acid sequence: CASGLPLGYRLDYGYTF.

At least ten counts were recorded for this clonotype. The rearrangement joins TRBV27 to TRBJ2-2, with D perhaps being TRBD1 or TRBD2 (6 bases each). This CDR3 is built from 15 residues. The ends were cut back, 5 bases at V and 2 bases at J, with 12 bases in the middle. Germline lookup yields CDR1 MNHEY and CDR2 SMNVEV (reference sequence). In DNA form, the CDR3 reads TGTGCCAGCAGTCTACCCGGGGGCAACACCGGGGAGCTGTTTTTT. The encoded protein is CASSLPGGNTGELFF.

This clonotype showed up many times. The chain links TRBV6-2 or TRBV6-3 to TRBJ1-1; 7 bases map to TRBD1. V lost 6 bases and J lost 0; bases outside the gene matches: 7. Germline assignment: CDR1 MNHEY and CDR2 SVGEGT. This CDR3 comprises 15 residues. CDR3 sequence: CASRTGYNMNTEAFF. The CDR3 nucleotides read TGTGCCAGCAGGACAGGGTACAACATGAACACTGAAGCTTTCTTT.

The genes are TRBV28 and TRBJ1-4, with a possible D match to TRBD1 (5 bases). Germline lookup yields CDR1 MDHEN and CDR2 SYDVKM. CDR3 size: 15 residues. V was trimmed by 5 bases and J by 7 bases, leaving 17 bases between them. CDR3 sequence (DNA): TGTGCCAGCAGTATCACCGGGACGGCGGGTGAAAAACTGTTTTTT. It encodes CASSITGTAGEKLFF.

There are many counts of this clonotype. The rearrangement joins TRBV3-1 to TRBJ1-2; 7 nucleotides align to TRBD1. Trimming removed 5 bases from V and 4 bases from J; junction bases left unmatched: 4. This CDR3 has 13 amino acids. From germline, CDR1 is LGHDT and CDR2 YNNKEL (reference sequence). The CDR3 protein is CASSFGTAYGYTF. The CDR3 coding sequence is TGTGCCAGCAGCTTTGGGACAGCCTATGGCTACACCTTC.

A note on this clonotype: A much larger clone differs by one base, so this may be a read error. The chain has TRBV10-3 and TRBJ1-1, with D maybe TRBD1 (6 bases). This CDR3 has 14 residues. CDR1 and CDR2 from the germline V gene are ENHRY and SYGVKD. CDR3 sequence reads: CPISESGGGGKAFF. The CDR3, as DNA: TGTCCCATCAGTGAATCGGGAGGAGGGGGTAAAGCTTTCTTT.

Many counts were recorded for this clonotype. The chain combines TRBV6-1 with TRBJ1-6; no reliable D call. Trimming stripped 7 bases from V and 7 bases from J, with 11 bases between. This CDR3 is built from 13 residues. Germline V gene sequence: CDR1 MNHNS, CDR2 SASEGT. The CDR3 bases are TGTGCCAGCAAGTTTACCGCGAATTCACCCCTCCACTTT. It yields the protein CASKFTANSPLHF.